This record looks at one T cell receptor beta chain sequence and its context. This sample also contains other DNA sequences that code for the same CDR3. Researchers ran the PCR with 60 Vbeta and 13 Jbeta primers. Data came from immunoSEQ multiplex PCR; TCRdb stores just in-frame clones and leaves some out. The table lists more than 95,000 clones, roughly 69% of them singletons. This sample was included in a study of cytomegalovirus exposure and HLA in healthy donors. Germline V gives CDR1 MDHEN, CDR2 SYDVKM. V was trimmed by 3 bases and J by 11 bases, leaving 13 bases between them. There are 12 residues in the CDR3.

The specimen sequenced was PBMCs. The sequence was collected from a woman in her 40s in good health and CMV-seropositive. The V gene is TRBV28, the J gene TRBJ1-1, with D possibly TRBD1 on 6 matching bases. CDR3 amino acids: CASSFSGQRAFF. CDR3 DNA sequence: TGTGCCAGCAGTTTTTCGGGACAAAGGGCTTTCTTT.